This TCR beta chain is from a study of T cell clonality in common variable immunodeficiency. This CDR3 contains 15 residues. CDR1 is WSHSY and CDR2 is SAAADI in the germline V gene. The repertoire was sequenced with immunoSEQ multiplex PCR; TCRdb's copy has only in-frame clones and lacks some. The sample holds roughly 40,000 clones, and no clone turns up only once. General study points: CVID subjects had higher TCRbeta clonality than healthy controls, most marked in about a third. The cause of increased CVID clonality remains unclear without subpopulation sequencing. Patient heterogeneity in the CVID cohort limited correlations between repertoire features and clinical complications. In common variable immunodeficiency, TCR beta chains reportedly carried fewer deletions and N-nucleotide insertions.

Patients had low serum IgG, IgA and/or IgM and specific antibody deficiency. In regard to this clone: Its antigen is unidentified. The read ends 3 residues shy of where the CDR3 ends; the end is completed using the germline J gene.

Sequenced sample: peripheral blood mononuclear cells. The chain is built from TRBV10-2 and TRBJ2-4; D perhaps matches TRBD1 (6 bases). The TCR originated in a human donor with common variable immunodeficiency. The CDR3 protein is CATGWEQVPQGIQYF. The CDR3 bases that were read are TGCGCCACCGGTTGGGAACAGGTCCCCCAGGGGATT.